The rows below give T cell receptor beta chains drawn from one sample of a study of cytomegalovirus exposure and HLA in healthy donors. TCRdb's table, derived via immunoSEQ multiplex PCR, lists solely in-frame clones and lacks some. The sample lists approximately 100,000 clones, over 75% seen once, with under 6.5% in the top ten. The sequenced material came from PBMCs. The receptors were sampled from a man younger than 30 in good health and CMV-seropositive. The CDR3 runs from the conserved cysteine through the conserved F or W. The order of the fields is V gene, D gene, J gene, clone size, CDR3 protein, CDR3 DNA. The D gene is left open where the match is weak. Only some rows state a clone size, as once, few, many or a class for expanded clones.

v_gene: TRBV7-9; d_gene: NA; j_gene: TRBJ1-2; abundance: NA; CDR3aa: CASSLERSYGYTF; CDR3nt: TGTGCCAGCAGCTTAGAGAGAAGCTATGGCTACACCTTC
v_gene: TRBV27; d_gene: NA; j_gene: TRBJ1-4; abundance: once; CDR3aa: CASSLIRGRLPEKLFF; CDR3nt: TGTGCCAGCAGTTTAATCCGGGGTCGACTTCCCGAAAAACTGTTTTTT
v_gene: TRBV7-2; d_gene: NA; j_gene: TRBJ1-4; abundance: NA; CDR3aa: CASSLNRRGNEKLFF; CDR3nt: TGTGCCAGCAGCTTAAACAGACGGGGTAATGAAAAACTGTTTTTT
v_gene: TRBV6-6; d_gene: TRBD1; j_gene: TRBJ1-3; abundance: NA; CDR3aa: CASSYSEDRGDTIYF; CDR3nt: TGTGCCAGCAGTTACTCCGAGGACAGGGGCGACACCATATATTTT
v_gene: TRBV5-1; d_gene: TRBD2; j_gene: TRBJ2-3; abundance: NA; CDR3aa: CASSPYTSGGAVDTQYF; CDR3nt: TGCGCCAGCAGCCCATATACTAGCGGGGGGGCCGTAGATACGCAGTATTTT
v_gene: TRBV4-2; d_gene: TRBD2; j_gene: TRBJ2-3; abundance: NA; CDR3aa: CASSQAGGVDTQYF; CDR3nt: TGTGCCAGCAGCCAAGCGGGGGGGGTAGATACGCAGTATTTT
v_gene: TRBV4-2; d_gene: NA; j_gene: TRBJ1-3; abundance: NA; CDR3aa: CASSQDKIGQISGNTIYF; CDR3nt: TGTGCCAGCAGCCAAGATAAGATAGGACAGATTTCTGGAAACACCATATATTTT
v_gene: TRBV4-3; d_gene: TRBD2; j_gene: TRBJ2-2; abundance: NA; CDR3aa: CASSQDSGGTSVRTGELFF; CDR3nt: TGCGCCAGCAGCCAAGATTCAGGCGGGACTAGCGTTAGGACCGGGGAGCTGTTTTTT
v_gene: TRBV28; d_gene: TRBD2; j_gene: TRBJ2-7; abundance: NA; CDR3aa: CATGLAENPYEQYF; CDR3nt: TGTGCCACGGGACTAGCGGAAAACCCCTACGAGCAGTACTTC
v_gene: TRBV11-3; d_gene: TRBD1; j_gene: TRBJ1-2; abundance: once; CDR3aa: CASSPSTGGLGYGYTF; CDR3nt: TGTGCCAGCAGCCCTTCGACAGGGGGCCTTGGCTATGGCTACACCTTC
v_gene: TRBV2; d_gene: NA; j_gene: TRBJ1-5; abundance: NA; CDR3aa: CASKSGSLNSNQPQHF; CDR3nt: TGTGCCAGCAAGTCAGGGTCCCTAAATAGCAATCAGCCCCAGCATTTT
v_gene: TRBV9; d_gene: TRBD1; j_gene: TRBJ2-7; abundance: NA; CDR3aa: CASSAQSGTGWIYEQYF; CDR3nt: TGTGCCAGCAGCGCCCAATCCGGGACAGGGTGGATCTACGAGCAGTACTTC
v_gene: TRBV6-6; d_gene: NA; j_gene: TRBJ2-7; abundance: NA; CDR3aa: CASSYRGDEQYF; CDR3nt: TGTGCCAGCAGTTACCGGGGTGACGAGCAGTACTTC
v_gene: TRBV6-5; d_gene: TRBD2; j_gene: TRBJ2-3; abundance: NA; CDR3aa: CASSSSGGPSTDTQYF; CDR3nt: TGTGCCAGCAGTTCTAGCGGGGGTCCTAGCACAGATACGCAGTATTTT
v_gene: TRBV6-1; d_gene: TRBD2; j_gene: TRBJ2-3; abundance: few; CDR3aa: CATASGNTDTQYF; CDR3nt: TGTGCCACCGCTAGCGGGAACACAGATACGCAGTATTTT
v_gene: TRBV7-9; d_gene: NA; j_gene: TRBJ1-1; abundance: few; CDR3aa: CASSPPPDRAEAFF; CDR3nt: TGTGCCAGCAGCCCGCCCCCCGACAGAGCTGAAGCTTTCTTT
v_gene: TRBV9; d_gene: NA; j_gene: TRBJ2-1; abundance: once; CDR3aa: CASSVRADSYNEQFF; CDR3nt: TGTGCCAGCAGCGTACGAGCGGATTCCTACAATGAGCAGTTCTTC
v_gene: TRBV6-1; d_gene: TRBD1; j_gene: TRBJ2-7; abundance: NA; CDR3aa: CASSEFGQGAPIYEQYF; CDR3nt: TGTGCCAGCAGTGAATTTGGGCAGGGGGCGCCCATCTACGAGCAGTACTTC
v_gene: TRBV18; d_gene: NA; j_gene: TRBJ2-5; abundance: NA; CDR3aa: CASSPRTAQETQYF; CDR3nt: TGTGCCAGCTCACCACGGACAGCCCAAGAGACCCAGTACTTC
v_gene: TRBV18; d_gene: NA; j_gene: TRBJ2-7; abundance: NA; CDR3aa: CASSPGPGSEQYF; CDR3nt: TGTGCCAGCTCACCAGGTCCGGGATCCGAGCAGTACTTC
v_gene: TRBV7-3; d_gene: TRBD1; j_gene: TRBJ2-2; abundance: many; CDR3aa: CASSLFGTGVGDTGELFF; CDR3nt: TGTGCCAGCAGCTTATTCGGGACAGGGGTGGGTGACACCGGGGAGCTGTTTTTT
v_gene: TRBV5-6; d_gene: NA; j_gene: TRBJ1-1; abundance: NA; CDR3aa: CASSLLAQDTEAFF; CDR3nt: TGTGCCAGCAGCTTGCTTGCGCAGGACACTGAAGCTTTCTTT
v_gene: TRBV7-9; d_gene: NA; j_gene: TRBJ2-1; abundance: NA; CDR3aa: CASSPTGRTRSNEQFF; CDR3nt: TGTGCCAGCAGCCCTACAGGGCGGACTAGAAGCAATGAGCAGTTCTTC
v_gene: TRBV19; d_gene: TRBD2; j_gene: TRBJ2-3; abundance: NA; CDR3aa: CASSIIAGEEYF; CDR3nt: TGTGCCAGTAGTATAATAGCGGGGGAGGAGTATTTT
v_gene: TRBV29-1; d_gene: TRBD1; j_gene: TRBJ1-1; abundance: NA; CDR3aa: CSVAPGTGAPEAFF; CDR3nt: TGCAGCGTTGCACCCGGGACAGGGGCCCCTGAAGCTTTCTTT
v_gene: TRBV25-1; d_gene: NA; j_gene: TRBJ2-3; abundance: NA; CDR3aa: CASSESYRDSTDTQYF; CDR3nt: TGTGCCAGCAGTGAATCTTACAGGGATAGCACAGATACGCAGTATTTT
v_gene: TRBV15; d_gene: NA; j_gene: TRBJ2-1; abundance: NA; CDR3aa: CATSRTLATRDEQFF; CDR3nt: TGTGCCACCAGCAGGACCCTGGCTACACGGGATGAGCAGTTCTTC
v_gene: TRBV9; d_gene: TRBD2; j_gene: TRBJ2-7; abundance: NA; CDR3aa: CASSRGLAGGYEQYF; CDR3nt: TGTGCCAGCAGCCGGGGACTAGCGGGAGGCTACGAGCAGTACTTC
v_gene: TRBV28; d_gene: NA; j_gene: TRBJ2-1; abundance: NA; CDR3aa: CATGTPYNEQFF; CDR3nt: TGTGCCACAGGGACACCTTACAATGAGCAGTTCTTC
v_gene: TRBV11-3; d_gene: TRBD2; j_gene: TRBJ2-7; abundance: once; CDR3aa: CASSYGRSSYEQYF; CDR3nt: TGTGCCAGCAGCTACGGGAGGAGCTCCTACGAGCAGTACTTC
v_gene: TRBV5-6; d_gene: TRBD1; j_gene: TRBJ1-1; abundance: NA; CDR3aa: CASSLAGTVNTEAFF; CDR3nt: TGTGCCAGCAGCTTGGCCGGGACAGTGAACACTGAAGCTTTCTTT
v_gene: TRBV5-6; d_gene: NA; j_gene: TRBJ2-7; abundance: NA; CDR3aa: CASTSLGGYEQYF; CDR3nt: TGTGCCAGCACCAGCCTAGGGGGCTACGAGCAGTACTTC
v_gene: TRBV4-1; d_gene: NA; j_gene: TRBJ2-7; abundance: NA; CDR3aa: CASSQDDLQGLEQYF; CDR3nt: TGCGCCAGCAGCCAAGACGATTTACAGGGTCTCGAGCAGTACTTC
v_gene: TRBV6-5; d_gene: NA; j_gene: TRBJ1-2; abundance: NA; CDR3aa: CASSYQGLYGYTF; CDR3nt: TGTGCCAGCAGTTATCAGGGCCTCTATGGCTACACCTTC
v_gene: TRBV6-5; d_gene: TRBD1; j_gene: TRBJ2-3; abundance: NA; CDR3aa: CASRGQGADTQYF; CDR3nt: TGTGCCAGCAGGGGACAGGGCGCAGATACGCAGTATTTT
v_gene: TRBV5-5; d_gene: NA; j_gene: TRBJ1-6; abundance: NA; CDR3aa: CASSLYVSSYNSPLHF; CDR3nt: TGTGCCAGCAGCTTGTACGTGAGCTCCTATAATTCACCCCTCCACTTT
v_gene: TRBV5-6; d_gene: NA; j_gene: TRBJ2-2; abundance: once; CDR3aa: CASSLAVGANTGELFF; CDR3nt: TGTGCCAGCAGCTTGGCGGTGGGAGCGAACACCGGGGAGCTGTTTTTT